The 2 T cell receptor beta chains listed next were all sequenced from one sample in a study of blood T cell repertoires in COVID-19 (dated by TCRdb to the early 2020s). Library method: the immunoSEQ multiplex PCR assay. Held by TCRdb, this immuneACCESS table contains in-frame sequences only and omits some clones. Under half of the omission traces to an unresolved V gene where checked; the cause of the rest is unknown. The sample profile shows roughly 190,000 clones; about 78% of them were found once. Of the sample, approximately 8.6% is held by the ten largest clones. Input material: peripheral blood. The receptors shown here come from a woman between 50 and 59 years old with active or convalescent COVID-19.

The CDR3 sequence: CARSLGHRDDAQPQHF. DNA for the CDR3: TGTGCCAGAAGCTTGGGACACAGGGACGACGCTCAGCCCCAGCATTTT. The rearrangement joins TRBV5-3 to TRBJ1-5; perhaps TRBD1 as D (6 bases). TRBV5-3 is reported as an ORF; its role is uncertain. The ends were cut back, 0 bases at V and 6 bases at J, with 16 bases in the middle. The CDR3 runs to 16 residues.

The chain uses TRBV19 and TRBJ2-1; TRBD2 aligns across 14 bases. This CDR3 contains 13 residues. Per germline, CDR1 LNHDA and CDR2 SQIVND (reference sequence). Trimming at V came to 4 bases and at J to 12 bases, leaving 2 bases not matched to a gene. This CDR3 reads CASSTGLAGGQFF. The CDR3, as DNA: TGTGCCAGTAGTACCGGACTAGCGGGAGGGCAGTTCTTC.